This paragraph covers one T cell receptor beta chain sequence. The antigen remains undetermined. This specimen belongs to a study of monozygotic twins with inflammatory bowel disease. Study-wide findings and caveats: With inverse Simpson as the measure, TCRbeta diversity was lower in IBD patients than in healthy co-twins.

The CDR3 loop spans 16 amino acids. Per the germline V gene, CDR1 is SEHNR and CDR2 is FQNEAQ (reference sequence). Following a re-call of the 5' RACE reads, TCRdb has one entry per CDR3 protein and lacks DNA. Across more than 300,000 distinct CDR3 sequences, the top ten clones capture just over 2.5% of the sample. This receptor was obtained from a human donor with ulcerative colitis or Crohn's disease, or a healthy co-twin of an affected twin (not recorded which). This chain connects TRBV7-9 to TRBJ1-4; TCRdb proposes TRBD1, but this gene call is untestable without DNA. Input material: blood. The CDR3 sequence is CASSFGTIATNEKLFF.